This TCR beta chain was sequenced during a study of T cell repertoires in cytomegalovirus infection. Study results and limitations: Summed public TCR beta family frequency identified CMV carriers bearing the relevant HLA.

TCRdb independently ran MiXCR on the reads; one entry per CDR3 protein. This sample has roughly 200,000 distinct CDR3 sequences, with 9.5% found just once. This clonotype was detected many times. Antigen: not known. Trimming at V came to 6 bases and at J to 0 bases, leaving 6 bases not matched to a gene. CDR3 size: 14 residues. Per the germline V gene, CDR1 is DFQATT and CDR2 is SNEGSKA (reference sequence). This chain uses TRBV20-1 with TRBJ1-2; 8 bases agree with TRBD1. This receptor was taken from a human donor in good health (CMV status not recorded). Some clones in this sample may be carry-over from other donors' samples. Sequencing was carried out using PBMCs. CDR3 sequence: CSAMGQATNYGYTF. CDR3 nucleotide sequence: TGCAGTGCAATGGGACAGGCGACTAACTATGGCTACACCTTC.